The present T cell receptor (beta chain) was sequenced within a study of shared clonotypes between healthy human individuals. This CDR3 has 12 amino acids. Deletions cut 2 bases from V and 8 bases from J, with 9 bases between. CDR1 WSHSY and CDR2 SAAADI come from the germline V gene. As defined, naive CD8 cells were CD45RO-negative and positively selected for CCR7, with terminally differentiated effector memory CD45RA+ cells excluded. This clone came up a few times. Produced via immunoSEQ multiplex PCR; TCRdb's table is partial and in-frame only. The table has about 700,000 clones, around 92% seen once.

The source material was naive CD8+ T cells sorted from blood. The clonotype was recovered from a man aged 25 to 40 in good health. The chain joins TRBV10-2 to TRBJ1-2; D gene uncertain. The DNA of the CDR3 is TGCGCCAGCAGTGAGACAGCTGAGGGCTACACCTTC. The encoded protein is CASSETAEGYTF.